Shown below are 23 T cell receptor beta chains from a single sample sequenced in a study of blood T cells in healthy people across ages. A J-beta primer mix and a sample-barcoded 5' primer were used in a second PCR of about 6 to 12 cycles. TCRdb re-derived calls from the 5' RACE reads in MiXCR, one entry per CDR3 protein. Of around 1.7 million distinct CDR3 sequences in the sample, 28% were seen once. The sample consisted of blood. These receptor sequences come from a woman in her thirties in good health.

This clonotype was counted between two and nine times. J is TRBJ1-2 and V is TRBV2; D remains ambiguous. Germline CDR1 reads SNHLY; CDR2 reads FYNNEI. The V end lost 4 bases, the J end lost 7 bases, and 10 bases lay between the germline ends. This CDR3 has 12 residues. For the CDR3, the DNA is TGTGCCAGCAGTGCGGCAGGAGCTGGCTACACCTTC. Protein sequence: CASSAAGAGYTF. The variable domain in full, completed from reference TRBV2 and TRBJ1-2, reads EPEVTQTPSHQVTQMGQEVILRCVPISNHLYFYWYRQILGQKVEFLVSFYNNEISEKSEIFDDQFSVERPDGSNFTLKIRSTKLEDSAMYFCASSAAGAGYTFGSGTRLTVV.

As concerns this clonotype: This sequence may be a read error, since a much larger clone differs from it by one base. The genes are TRBV7-2 and TRBJ2-1, with 9 bases aligning to TRBD2. The length of the CDR3 is 15 residues. Germline V gene data show CDR1 as SGHTA and CDR2 as FQGNSA. In DNA form, the CDR3 reads TGTGCCAGCAGCTTAATGCTAGCGGGGTCATATGAGCAGTCCTTC. Its translation is CASSLMLAGSYEQSF.

Note on this clonotype: Being one base from a much bigger clone, this may be a read error. The chain joins TRBV20-1 to TRBJ2-7, with 15 bases lining up with TRBD2. The germline V gene encodes CDR1 DFQATT and CDR2 SNEGSKA (reference sequence). The CDR3 sequence is 15 residues long. J was trimmed by 7 bases and V by 5 bases; bases with no gene match: 9. The CDR3 protein is CSAGGTSGRPWEQYF. The CDR3 coding sequence is TGCAGTGCTGGGGGGACTAGCGGGAGGCCGTGGGAGCAGTACTTC.

This clonotype turned up a few times. The chain joins TRBV24-1 to TRBJ1-1, with 12 bases identical to TRBD1. The germline V gene encodes CDR1 KGHDR and CDR2 SFDVKD. This CDR3 region has 13 residues. Trimming at V came to 11 bases and at J to 3 bases, leaving 3 bases not matched to a gene. DNA of the CDR3: TGTGCCATTCGGGACAGGGGGCACACTGAAGCTTTCTTT. Encoded protein: CAIRDRGHTEAFF.

This clonotype occurred many times. The chain employs TRBV27 and TRBJ2-4; perhaps TRBD2 as D (7 bases). V lost 2 bases and J 1 base, leaving 12 bases between the germline ends. The CDR3 runs to 16 residues. Looked up from germline, CDR1 is MNHEY and CDR2 is SMNVEV (reference sequence). The CDR3 nucleotides read TGTGCCAGCAGTTTAGGGGGGGCTGGGGCCAAAAACATTCAGTACTTC. Translating gives CASSLGGAGAKNIQYF.

The V call is TRBV6-5, the J call TRBJ2-7, with a weak D call TRBD1 (6 bases). This CDR3 is built from 14 residues. Trimming took off 5 bases at V and 7 bases at J, with 18 bases between the two ends. Looked up from germline, CDR1 is MNHEY and CDR2 is SVGAGI. CDR3 residues: CASSKGVGAFEQYF. CDR3 DNA: TGTGCCAGCAGTAAGGGGGTAGGGGCGTTTGAGCAGTACTTC.

In the case of this clonotype: The junction and the germline gene differ at one end; a read error may be behind it. CDR3 sequence (DNA): TGCAGTGTTGAAGACCTCAATGCCGGGGTTGAGCAGTTCTTC. It yields the protein CSVEDLNAGVEQFF. The chain combines TRBV29-1 with TRBJ2-1, with D perhaps matching TRBD2 (5 bases). This CDR3 comprises 14 residues. Germline V gives CDR1 SQVTM, CDR2 ANQGSEA.

The chain employs TRBV24-1 and TRBJ2-3; D is uncertain. The CDR3 totals 13 residues. Trimming shortened V by 4 bases and J by 7 bases, and 11 bases separated the two germline ends. CDR1 and CDR2 (germline): KGHDR, SFDVKD. In nucleotides, the CDR3 is TGTGCCACCAGTGACCCTGTACGGTATACGCAGTATTTT. Amino acid sequence: CATSDPVRYTQYF.

J is TRBJ1-1 and V is TRBV5-1; possible D gene TRBD1, 5 bases. The V gene lost 4 bases and the J gene lost 0 bases, with 13 bases spanning the gap. CDR1 and CDR2 from the germline V gene are SGHRS and YFSETQ. This CDR3 has 15 amino acids. The CDR3 DNA follows: TGCGCCAGCAGCCCCGGTCGGGGACTGAACACTGAAGCTTTCTTT. Translation: CASSPGRGLNTEAFF.

This clonotype was seen a handful of times. This chain links TRBV30 with TRBJ2-3, with D perhaps TRBD2 (5 bases). The CDR3 is 12 residues long. CDR1 GTSNPN and CDR2 SVGIG come from the germline V gene (reference sequence). The V gene lost 4 bases and the J gene lost 4 bases, with 9 bases spanning the gap. The chain's CDR3 is CAWNPGSDTQYF. CDR3 sequence (DNA): TGTGCCTGGAATCCGGGATCAGATACGCAGTATTTT. The whole variable domain, filled in from reference TRBV30 and TRBJ2-3, reads SQTIHQWPATLVQPVGSPLSLECTVEGTSNPNLYWYRQAAGRGLQLLFYSVGIGQISSEVPQNLSASRPQDRQFILSSKKLLLSDSGFYLCAWNPGSDTQYFGPGTRLTVL.

This sequence joins TRBV7-2 and TRBJ2-4; 12 nucleotides align to TRBD2. Germline CDR1 reads SGHTA; CDR2 reads FQGNSA. The CDR3 consists of 16 residues. V was pared by 6 bases and J by 13 bases, with 16 bases of the junction left unmatched. The CDR3 loop reads CASRVDGTSGLNEQYF. CDR3 DNA sequence: TGTGCCAGCAGGGTAGACGGGACTAGCGGGCTAAATGAGCAGTACTTC.

To note about this clonotype: Germline is not matched at one junction end, which may reflect a read error. The rearrangement links TRBV28 to TRBJ2-5; TRBD1 matches 9 bases. Germline V lookup: CDR1 MDHEN, CDR2 SYDVKM. CDR3 length equals 18 residues. The CDR3 sequence: CTSSFLPPGTGYQETQCF. As DNA, the CDR3 is TGTACCAGCAGTTTCCTACCCCCCGGGACAGGGTACCAAGAGACCCAGTGCTTC. The full variable domain, with the rest looked up from reference TRBV28 and TRBJ2-5, is DVKVTQSSRYLVKRTGEKVFLECVQDMDHENMFWYRQDPGLGLRLIYFSYDVKMKEKGDIPEGYSVSREKKERFSLILESASTNQTSMYLCTSSFLPPGTGYQETQCFGPGTRLLVL.

V is TRBV9 and J is TRBJ2-2, with 11 bases that match TRBD2. The CDR3 spans 15 residues. Germline trimming cut 3 bases from V and 7 bases from J; bases unmatched to any gene: 5. Per germline, CDR1 SGDLS and CDR2 YYNGEE. Written as DNA, the CDR3 is TGTGCCAGCAGCGGGAGACTAGCGGGAATCGGGGAGCTGTTTTTT. The encoded protein is CASSGRLAGIGELFF. Full variable domain (missing parts from reference TRBV9 and TRBJ2-2): DSGVTQTPKHLITATGQRVTLRCSPRSGDLSVYWYQQSLDQGLQFLIQYYNGEERAKGNILERFSAQQFPDLHSELNLSSLELGDSALYFCASSGRLAGIGELFFGEGSRLTVL.

This clonotype came up a few times. V usage is TRBV4-1 and J usage is TRBJ2-7; 7 nucleotides line up with TRBD2. The CDR3 contains 15 residues. The germline V gene has CDR1 MGHRA and CDR2 YSYEKL. With 1 base clipped from V and 7 bases from J, the junction kept 10 bases outside the gene matches. The CDR3 DNA reads as TGCGCCAGCAGCCAAGGACTAGCTCTAAAAGGGGAGCAGTACTTC. Amino acid sequence: CASSQGLALKGEQYF.

The chain links TRBV7-2 to TRBJ1-5, with unresolved D. This CDR3 comprises 16 residues. CDR1 and CDR2 from the germline V gene are SGHTA and FQGNSA. V lost 1 base to trimming and J lost 2 bases, with 12 bases between them. The CDR3 bases are TGTGCCAGCAGCTTAGAAGAGGTCCGGGGCAATCAGCCCCAGCATTTT. This codes for CASSLEEVRGNQPQHF.

There are many counts of this clonotype. This chain connects TRBV5-1 to TRBJ2-7; D is perhaps TRBD1 (5 bases). Per the germline V gene, CDR1 is SGHRS and CDR2 is YFSETQ. CDR3 size: 16 residues. V was trimmed by 0 bases and J by 3 bases, leaving 16 bases between them. CDR3 nucleotides: TGCGCCAGCAGCTTGGACAGGACGCCCCCTGACTACGAGCAGTACTTC. This translates into CASSLDRTPPDYEQYF.

V is TRBV12-3 or TRBV12-4 and J is TRBJ1-1; D may be TRBD1 (6 bases). CDR3 length: 11 amino acids. V dropped 6 bases and J dropped 10 bases, with 12 bases sitting between them. This chain's CDR3 is CASSDTGRAFF. The CDR3 region has the DNA TGTGCCAGCAGCGATACAGGGCGAGCTTTCTTT.

This chain links TRBV15 with TRBJ1-5; possibly TRBD1 for D (5 bases). V lost 3 bases, J lost 7 bases, and 7 bases lay in between. Germline loops: CDR1 LNHNV, CDR2 YYDKDF (reference sequence). This CDR3 comprises 12 residues. CDR3 in amino acids: CATSSGGQPQHF. CDR3 DNA sequence: TGTGCCACCAGCAGCGGGGGGCAGCCCCAGCATTTT.

This chain links TRBV9 with TRBJ2-7, with 8 bases that match TRBD1. The V gene end was trimmed by 6 bases and the J gene end by 2 bases; junction bases not matched to a gene: 7. Germline V gene data show CDR1 as SGDLS and CDR2 as YYNGEE. There are 14 residues in the CDR3. CDR3 nucleotides: TGTGCCAGCATCGGACAGGGTTCGCCCTACGAGCAGTACTTC. This sequence encodes CASIGQGSPYEQYF.

This clonotype has just a few counts. V is TRBV6-6 and J is TRBJ1-5; 7 nucleotides align to TRBD1. With 6 bases clipped from V and 0 bases from J, the junction kept 8 bases outside the gene matches. Germline assignment: CDR1 MNHNY and CDR2 SVGAGI (reference sequence). There are 16 residues in the CDR3. The CDR3 protein is CASSLDGDSSNQPQHF. The DNA of the CDR3 is TGTGCCAGCAGCCTCGACGGGGACAGTAGCAATCAGCCCCAGCATTTT.

The CDR3 region is CASSDAGGETQYF. As DNA, the CDR3 is TGTGCCAGCAGTGATGCAGGAGGGGAGACCCAGTACTTC. V and J are TRBV2 and TRBJ2-5; TRBD2 is a possible D gene (6 bases). Per the germline V gene, CDR1 is SNHLY and CDR2 is FYNNEI. The length of the CDR3 is 13 residues. V lost 3 bases, J lost 5 bases, and 10 bases lay in between.

V gene TRBV7-9 combines with J gene TRBJ2-7, with a possible D match to TRBD1 (6 bases). The CDR3 sequence is 16 residues long. Germline V gene data show CDR1 as SEHNR and CDR2 as FQNEAQ (reference sequence). V was clipped by 5 bases and J by 5 bases, with 22 bases between them. Here the CDR3 reads CASSPGPFQGMHEQYF. The CDR3 DNA reads TGTGCCAGCAGCCCGGGACCTTTTCAGGGGATGCACGAGCAGTACTTC.

The table lists this clonotype with a few counts. CDR3 loop: CSAGGLGAGLAGGRFGETQYF. The CDR3 region has the DNA TGCAGTGCTGGGGGTCTGGGTGCGGGACTAGCGGGAGGTCGGTTTGGGGAGACCCAGTACTTC. The V gene is TRBV20-1, the J gene TRBJ2-5; 15 bases are shared with TRBD2. V was pared by 5 bases and J by 5 bases, with 24 bases of the junction left unmatched. The CDR3 consists of 21 residues. Germline assignment: CDR1 DFQATT and CDR2 SNEGSKA (reference sequence).